This TCR beta chain came from a study of CD8 T cells in Susac syndrome. This clonotype has more than one count but fewer than ten. Reverse transcription of roughly 0.45 to 1 ug RNA was carried out with random hexamers. Amplification of TCR beta CDR3 by immunoSEQ multiplex PCR spanned 54 Vbeta and 13 Jbeta. In TCRdb, the immunoSEQ multiplex PCR reads were re-called with MiXCR into one record per CDR3 protein. The sample includes 150,000 to 200,000 distinct CDR3 sequences, around 93% of them seen just once. The CDR3 runs 12 residues. CDR1 SQVTM and CDR2 ANQGSEA come from the germline V gene. Trimming took off 4 bases at V and 1 base at J, with 5 bases between the two ends. Healthy donors served as the controls. They were matched for age and sex.

Specimen: CD4+ T cells from PBMCs. The V call is TRBV29-1, the J call TRBJ1-5; unclear D gene. The TCR sequence derives from a human donor in good health. As DNA, the CDR3 is TGCAGCGTTGGCGGAAGCAATCAGCCCCAGCATTTT. This gives the protein CSVGGSNQPQHF.